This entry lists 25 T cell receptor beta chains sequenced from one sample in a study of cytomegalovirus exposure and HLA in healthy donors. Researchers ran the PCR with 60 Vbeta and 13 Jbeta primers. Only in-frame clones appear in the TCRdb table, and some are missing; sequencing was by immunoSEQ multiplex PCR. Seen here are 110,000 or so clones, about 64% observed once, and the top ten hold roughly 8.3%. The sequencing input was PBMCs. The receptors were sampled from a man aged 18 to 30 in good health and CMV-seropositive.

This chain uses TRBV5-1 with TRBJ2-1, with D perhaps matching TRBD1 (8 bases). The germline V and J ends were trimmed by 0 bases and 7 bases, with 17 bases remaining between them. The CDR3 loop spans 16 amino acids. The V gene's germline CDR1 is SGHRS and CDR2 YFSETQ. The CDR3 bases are TGCGCCAGCAGCTTGGAAAGCGGGACAGGCACTAATGAGCAGTTCTTC. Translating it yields CASSLESGTGTNEQFF.

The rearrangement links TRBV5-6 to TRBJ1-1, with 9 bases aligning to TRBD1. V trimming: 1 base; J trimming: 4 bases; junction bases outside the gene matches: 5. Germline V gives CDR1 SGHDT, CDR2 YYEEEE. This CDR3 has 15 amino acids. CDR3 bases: TGTGCCAGCAGCTTGTGGGACAGGGATGGCACTGAAGCTTTCTTT. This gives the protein CASSLWDRDGTEAFF.

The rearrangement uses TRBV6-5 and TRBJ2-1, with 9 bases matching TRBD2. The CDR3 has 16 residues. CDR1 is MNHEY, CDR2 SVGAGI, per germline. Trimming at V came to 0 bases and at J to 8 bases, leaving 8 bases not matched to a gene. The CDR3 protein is CASSYSTRGGAHEQFF. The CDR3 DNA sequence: TGTGCCAGCAGTTACTCGACCCGCGGGGGGGCCCATGAGCAGTTCTTC.

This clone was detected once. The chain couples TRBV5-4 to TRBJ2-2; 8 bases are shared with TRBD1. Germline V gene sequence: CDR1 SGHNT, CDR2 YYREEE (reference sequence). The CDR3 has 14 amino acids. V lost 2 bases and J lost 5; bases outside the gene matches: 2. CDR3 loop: CASSFDRGTGELFF. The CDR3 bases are TGTGCCAGCAGCTTCGACAGGGGAACCGGGGAGCTGTTTTTT.

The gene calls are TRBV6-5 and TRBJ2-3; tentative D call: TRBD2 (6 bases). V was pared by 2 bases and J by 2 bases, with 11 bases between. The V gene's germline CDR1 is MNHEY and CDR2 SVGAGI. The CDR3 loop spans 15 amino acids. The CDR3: CASSYDGGDTDTQYF. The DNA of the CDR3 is TGTGCCAGCAGTTACGACGGGGGTGACACAGATACGCAGTATTTT.

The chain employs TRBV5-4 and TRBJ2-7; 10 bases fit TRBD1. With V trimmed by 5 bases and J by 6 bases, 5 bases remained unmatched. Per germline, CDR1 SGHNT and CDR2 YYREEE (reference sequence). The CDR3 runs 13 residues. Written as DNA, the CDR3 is TGTGCCAGCAGTGTGGACAGGGGGGGCGAGCAGTACGTC. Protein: CASSVDRGGEQYV.

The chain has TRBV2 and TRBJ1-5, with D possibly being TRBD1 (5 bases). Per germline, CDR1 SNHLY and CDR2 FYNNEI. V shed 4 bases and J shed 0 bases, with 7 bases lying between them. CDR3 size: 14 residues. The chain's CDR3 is CASSGQISNQPQHF. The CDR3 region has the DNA TGTGCCAGCAGTGGACAGATTAGCAATCAGCCCCAGCATTTT.

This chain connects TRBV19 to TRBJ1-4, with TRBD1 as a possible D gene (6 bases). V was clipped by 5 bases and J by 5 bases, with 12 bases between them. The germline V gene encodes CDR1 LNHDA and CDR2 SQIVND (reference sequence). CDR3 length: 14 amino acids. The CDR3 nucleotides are TGTGCCAGTAGTGTACAGGGTGGGAATGAAAAACTGTTTTTT. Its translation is CASSVQGGNEKLFF.

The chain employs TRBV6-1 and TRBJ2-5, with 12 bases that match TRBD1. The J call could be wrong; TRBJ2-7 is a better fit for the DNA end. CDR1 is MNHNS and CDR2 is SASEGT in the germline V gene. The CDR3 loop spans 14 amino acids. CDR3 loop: CASSAGTGGFEQYF. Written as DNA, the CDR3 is TGTGCCAGCAGTGCCGGGACAGGGGGCTTCGAGCAGTACTTC.

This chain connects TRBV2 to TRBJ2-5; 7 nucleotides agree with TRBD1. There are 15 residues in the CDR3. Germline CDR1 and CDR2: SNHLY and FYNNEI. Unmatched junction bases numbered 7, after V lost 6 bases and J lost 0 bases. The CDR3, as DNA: TGTGCCAGCAGGCGCGTCAGGGGGTACCAAGAGACCCAGTACTTC. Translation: CASRRVRGYQETQYF.

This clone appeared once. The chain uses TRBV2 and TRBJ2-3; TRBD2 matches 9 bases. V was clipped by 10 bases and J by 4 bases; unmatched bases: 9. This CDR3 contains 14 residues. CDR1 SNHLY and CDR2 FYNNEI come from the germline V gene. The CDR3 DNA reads TGTGCCACTAAAGTGCGCGGGGGGGCAGATACGCAGTATTTT. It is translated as CATKVRGGADTQYF. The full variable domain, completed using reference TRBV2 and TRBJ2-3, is EPEVTQTPSHQVTQMGQEVILRCVPISNHLYFYWYRQILGQKVEFLVSFYNNEISEKSEIFDDQFSVERPDGSNFTLKIRSTKLEDSAMYFCATKVRGGADTQYFGPGTRLTVL.

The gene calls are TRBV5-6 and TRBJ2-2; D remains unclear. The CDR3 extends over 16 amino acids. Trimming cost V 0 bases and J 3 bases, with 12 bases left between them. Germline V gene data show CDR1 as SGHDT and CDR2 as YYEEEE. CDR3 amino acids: CASSLGRRFYTGELFF. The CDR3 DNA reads TGTGCCAGCAGCTTGGGCCGCAGGTTTTACACCGGGGAGCTGTTTTTT.

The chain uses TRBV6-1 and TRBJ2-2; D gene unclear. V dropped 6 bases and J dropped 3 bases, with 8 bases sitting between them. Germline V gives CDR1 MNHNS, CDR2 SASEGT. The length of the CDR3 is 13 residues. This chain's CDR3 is CASRIPDTGELFF. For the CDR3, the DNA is TGTGCCAGCAGAATTCCGGACACCGGGGAGCTGTTTTTT.

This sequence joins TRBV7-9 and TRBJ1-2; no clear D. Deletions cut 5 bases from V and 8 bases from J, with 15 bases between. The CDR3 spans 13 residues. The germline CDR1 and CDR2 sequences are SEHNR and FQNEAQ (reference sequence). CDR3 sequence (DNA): TGTGCCAGCAGCCTAGGAGGAGGGTCCGGCTACACCTTC. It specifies CASSLGGGSGYTF.

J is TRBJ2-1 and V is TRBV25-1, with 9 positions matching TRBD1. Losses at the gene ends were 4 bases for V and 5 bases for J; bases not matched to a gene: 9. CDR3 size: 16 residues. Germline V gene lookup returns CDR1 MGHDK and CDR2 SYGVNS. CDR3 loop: CASSALDRGFDNEQFF. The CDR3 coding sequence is TGTGCCAGCAGTGCCTTAGACAGGGGGTTCGACAATGAGCAGTTCTTC. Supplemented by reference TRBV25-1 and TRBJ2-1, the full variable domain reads EADIYQTPRYLVIGTGKKITLECSQTMGHDKMYWYQQDPGMELHLIHYSYGVNSTEKGDLSSESTVSRIRTEHFPLTLESARPSHTSQYLCASSALDRGFDNEQFFGPGTRLTVL.

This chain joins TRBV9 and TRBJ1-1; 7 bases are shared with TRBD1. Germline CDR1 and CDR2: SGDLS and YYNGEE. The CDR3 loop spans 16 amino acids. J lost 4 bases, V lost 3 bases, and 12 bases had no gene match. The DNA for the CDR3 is TGTGCCAGCAGCGCCGGGACAGTCTGGACCATCACTGAAGCTTTCTTT. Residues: CASSAGTVWTITEAFF.

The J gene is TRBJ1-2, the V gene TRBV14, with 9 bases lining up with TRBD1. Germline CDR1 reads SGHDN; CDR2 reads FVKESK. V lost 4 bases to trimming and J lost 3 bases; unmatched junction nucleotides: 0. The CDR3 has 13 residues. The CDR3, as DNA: TGTGCCAGCAGCCGGGACAGGGACTATGGCTACACCTTC. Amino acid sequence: CASSRDRDYGYTF.

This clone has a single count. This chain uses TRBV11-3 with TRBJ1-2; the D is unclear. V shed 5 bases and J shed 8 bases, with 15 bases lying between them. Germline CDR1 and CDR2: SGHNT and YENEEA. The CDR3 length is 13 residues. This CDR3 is CASSLERDAGYTF. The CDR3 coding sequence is TGTGCCAGCAGCCTCGAGCGGGATGCCGGCTACACCTTC.

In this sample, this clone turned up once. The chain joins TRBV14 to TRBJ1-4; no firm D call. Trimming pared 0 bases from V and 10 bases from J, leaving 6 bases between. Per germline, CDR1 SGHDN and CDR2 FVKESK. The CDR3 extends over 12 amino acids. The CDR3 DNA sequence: TGTGCCAGCAGCCAAGATTACAGAAAACTGTTTTTT. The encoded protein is CASSQDYRKLFF.

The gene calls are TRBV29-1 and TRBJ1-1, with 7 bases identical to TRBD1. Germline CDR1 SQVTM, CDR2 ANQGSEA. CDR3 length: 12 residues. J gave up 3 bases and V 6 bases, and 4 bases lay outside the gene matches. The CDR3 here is CSVKTGDTEAFF. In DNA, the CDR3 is TGCAGCGTGAAAACAGGGGACACTGAAGCTTTCTTT.

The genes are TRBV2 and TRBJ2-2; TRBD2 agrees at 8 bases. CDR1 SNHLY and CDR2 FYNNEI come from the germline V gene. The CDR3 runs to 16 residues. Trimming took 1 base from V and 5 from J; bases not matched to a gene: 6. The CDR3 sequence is CASSEERGLGTGELFF. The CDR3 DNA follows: TGTGCCAGCAGTGAAGAGCGGGGGTTGGGGACCGGGGAGCTGTTTTTT. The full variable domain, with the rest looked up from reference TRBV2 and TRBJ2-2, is EPEVTQTPSHQVTQMGQEVILRCVPISNHLYFYWYRQILGQKVEFLVSFYNNEISEKSEIFDDQFSVERPDGSNFTLKIRSTKLEDSAMYFCASSEERGLGTGELFFGEGSRLTVL.

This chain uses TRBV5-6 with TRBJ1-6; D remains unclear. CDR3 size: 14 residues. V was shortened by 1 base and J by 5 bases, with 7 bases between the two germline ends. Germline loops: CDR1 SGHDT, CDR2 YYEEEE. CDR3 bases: TGTGCCAGCAGCTTGATCAGTAATAATTCACCCCTCCACTTT. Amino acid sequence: CASSLISNNSPLHF.

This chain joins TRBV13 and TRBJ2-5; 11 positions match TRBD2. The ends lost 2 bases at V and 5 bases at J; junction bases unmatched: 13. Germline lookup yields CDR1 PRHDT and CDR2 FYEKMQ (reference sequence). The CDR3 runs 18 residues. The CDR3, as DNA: TGTGCCAGCAGCTTACGTCCGGGTAGCGGGGGGGCGCAGGAGACCCAGTACTTC. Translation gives CASSLRPGSGGAQETQYF.

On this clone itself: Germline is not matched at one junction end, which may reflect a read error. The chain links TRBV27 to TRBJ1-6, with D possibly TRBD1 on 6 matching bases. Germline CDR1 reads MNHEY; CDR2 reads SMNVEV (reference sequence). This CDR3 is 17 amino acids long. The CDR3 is CASSVRTAQTYSSPLHF. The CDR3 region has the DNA TGTGCCAGCAGTGTCCGGACAGCCCAAACATATAGTTCACCCCTCCACTTT.

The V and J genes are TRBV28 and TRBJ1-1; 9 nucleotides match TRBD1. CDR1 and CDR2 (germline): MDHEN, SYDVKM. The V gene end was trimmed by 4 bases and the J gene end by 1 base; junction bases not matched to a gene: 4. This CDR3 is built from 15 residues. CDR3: CASSSYRGPNTEAFF. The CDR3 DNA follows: TGTGCCAGCAGTTCTTACAGGGGGCCGAACACTGAAGCTTTCTTT.